The text below deals with one T cell receptor (beta chain). Antigen: not known. The V gene's germline CDR1 is SGHRS and CDR2 YFSETQ. The CDR3 spans 14 residues. The V and J ends lost 1 base and 6 bases, in that order; junction bases with no gene match: 5. These data belong to a study of T cells in tuberculosis. The time point denotes: new active TB diagnosis, blood taken before or within 7 days of starting treatment. Tuberculosis was confirmed by positive sputum smear and/or M. tuberculosis culture. Data came from immunoSEQ multiplex PCR; TCRdb stores just in-frame clones and leaves some out. The data show more than 35,000 clones, roughly 94% seen once. Study-wide results and caveats: Active tuberculosis alpha repertoires lay closer to GMM-specific TCRs than controls'. Classification accuracy was about 90% (AUROC approximately 0.89) with the GMM-specific repertoire.

Sequenced here: PBMCs, sampled at tuberculosis diagnosis. The rearrangement links TRBV5-1 to TRBJ2-7, with 9 positions matching TRBD1. This clonotype originated in an adult with tuberculosis. CDR3 loop: CASSLPTGGGEQYF. The CDR3 DNA sequence: TGCGCCAGCAGCTTGCCAACAGGGGGCGGCGAGCAGTACTTC.